The 25 T cell receptor beta chains listed next were all sequenced from one sample in a study of long-term antiretroviral therapy in people with HIV. The run of the v3.0 immunoSEQ assay was at survey level. Generated by immunoSEQ multiplex PCR, the TCRdb table keeps only in-frame clones and is missing some. The profile shows 20,000 to 25,000 clones, over 75% of them singletons. The sequencing used unsorted PBMCs, collected 2.6 years after starting antiretroviral therapy. These receptors were taken from a woman aged 45-59 years with HIV.

The chain combines TRBV29-1 with TRBJ2-5; weak D call: TRBD1 (5 bases). The CDR3 consists of 11 residues. Per the germline V gene, CDR1 is SQVTM and CDR2 is ANQGSEA. V was cut by 5 bases and J by 4 bases, with 8 bases left in between. The CDR3 nucleotides are TGCAGCGTTAAAAGGGGAGAGACCCAGTACTTC. Translated: CSVKRGETQYF.

The V and J genes are TRBV10-3 and TRBJ2-7; TRBD1 matches at 8 bases. Losses at the gene ends were 4 bases for V and 6 bases for J; bases not matched to a gene: 2. Germline assignment: CDR1 ENHRY and CDR2 SYGVKD. The CDR3 spans 12 residues. CDR3 DNA sequence: TGTGCCATCAGTGTCGACAGGGGCGAGCAGTACTTC. Translating gives CAISVDRGEQYF.

This chain uses TRBV5-4 with TRBJ1-1; 7 bases align to TRBD1. The V gene's germline CDR1 is SGHNT and CDR2 YYREEE (reference sequence). Trimming took 3 bases from V and 5 from J; bases not matched to a gene: 10. This CDR3 has 15 residues. CDR3 region: CASSSGESGGTEAFF. The CDR3, as DNA: TGTGCCAGCAGCTCGGGGGAGTCAGGGGGGACTGAAGCTTTCTTT.

This clone was seen more than once but under ten times. This chain joins TRBV7-9 and TRBJ2-2; perhaps TRBD1 as D (5 bases). This CDR3 contains 16 residues. Germline CDR1 and CDR2: SEHNR and FQNEAQ (reference sequence). V was trimmed by 1 base and J by 1 base, leaving 10 bases between them. The CDR3 nucleotides are TGTGCCAGCAGCTTAGGTCAGGGTGAGAACACCGGGGAGCTGTTTTTT. This codes for CASSLGQGENTGELFF. The variable domain in full, completed from reference TRBV7-9 and TRBJ2-2, reads DTGVSQNPRHKITKRGQNVTFRCDPISEHNRLYWYRQTLGQGPEFLTYFQNEAQLEKSRLLSDRFSAERPKGSFSTLEIQRTEQGDSAMYLCASSLGQGENTGELFFGEGSRLTVL.

The rearrangement uses TRBV7-2 and TRBJ2-2; D uncertain. This CDR3 is 13 amino acids long. From germline, CDR1 is SGHTA and CDR2 FQGNSA. V shed 5 bases and J shed 6 bases, with 10 bases lying between them. CDR3 DNA: TGTGCCAGCAGCCGTAGTGGCTCCGGGGAGCTGTTTTTT. The encoded protein is CASSRSGSGELFF.

The gene calls are TRBV29-1 and TRBJ2-2; 7 nucleotides agree with TRBD2. J gave up 5 bases and V 1 base, and 7 bases lay outside the gene matches. This CDR3 region has 15 residues. Germline CDR1 SQVTM, CDR2 ANQGSEA. Here the CDR3 DNA reads TGCAGCGTTGAAGGAGCGGCGGGAGTGACCGGGGAGCTGTTTTTT. Protein product: CSVEGAAGVTGELFF.

The V and J genes are TRBV5-4 and TRBJ2-5; 7 bases agree with TRBD2. Near its end, the DNA agrees better with TRBJ2-7, so the J call may be wrong. Germline V CDR1 and CDR2: SGHNT, YYREEE (reference sequence). The CDR3 spans 14 residues. The CDR3 region has the DNA TGTGCCAGCAGCTCCCCGGGACTATCCTACGAGCAGTACTTC. Translation: CASSSPGLSYEQYF.

This chain links TRBV19 with TRBJ2-2; D might be TRBD1 or TRBD2, each matching 5 bases. Germline V gene sequence: CDR1 LNHDA, CDR2 SQIVND (reference sequence). V was shortened by 5 bases and J by 2 bases, with 12 bases between the two germline ends. This CDR3 comprises 15 residues. Written as DNA, the CDR3 is TGTGCCAGTAGTGTCGTGGGGGTCAACACCGGGGAGCTGTTTTTT. It codes for CASSVVGVNTGELFF.

This sequence joins TRBV6-5 and TRBJ2-2; 10 positions match TRBD1. This CDR3 contains 16 residues. Germline loops: CDR1 MNHEY, CDR2 SVGAGI. The junction had 4 bases not matched to a gene; V was cut back by 2 bases and J by 4 bases. The CDR3 region is CASSYTWTGGTGELFF. The CDR3, as DNA: TGTGCCAGCAGTTACACCTGGACAGGGGGCACCGGGGAGCTGTTTTTT.

V is TRBV30 and J is TRBJ1-1; 9 bases agree with TRBD1. The V gene end was trimmed by 4 bases and the J gene end by 5 bases; junction bases not matched to a gene: 5. CDR3 length: 13 residues. The germline V gene encodes CDR1 GTSNPN and CDR2 SVGIG (reference sequence). The CDR3: CAWTTGGRTEAFF. CDR3 DNA sequence: TGTGCCTGGACCACAGGGGGCAGGACTGAAGCTTTCTTT.

This chain uses TRBV2 with TRBJ2-3; D is unclear. Germline CDR1 SNHLY, CDR2 FYNNEI. V shed 8 bases and J shed 2 bases, with 14 bases lying between them. The CDR3 is 14 amino acids. CDR3 region: CASFPSMVTDTQYF. The CDR3 DNA reads as TGTGCCAGCTTCCCCAGCATGGTCACAGATACGCAGTATTTT.

The V gene is TRBV9, the J gene TRBJ2-3; no definite D call. Germline CDR1 reads SGDLS; CDR2 reads YYNGEE. V shed 6 bases and J shed 1 base, with 9 bases lying between them. CDR3 length equals 13 residues. DNA of the CDR3: TGTGCCAGCACTGGTGGGGGCACAGATACGCAGTATTTT. Its translation: CASTGGGTDTQYF.

The rearrangement uses TRBV7-9 and TRBJ2-3, with a tentative D call TRBD1 (6 bases). CDR3 length equals 16 residues. Trimming removed 3 bases at V and 2 bases at J, with 15 bases between. Germline V gives CDR1 SEHNR, CDR2 FQNEAQ (reference sequence). The CDR3 spells CASSLVGTLNTDTQYF. CDR3 in DNA: TGTGCCAGCAGCTTGGTCGGGACACTTAACACAGATACGCAGTATTTT.

This clone occurred once. The chain joins TRBV7-9 to TRBJ2-2; TRBD2 matches 10 bases. This CDR3 spans 16 amino acids. J gave up 5 bases and V 1 base, and 4 bases lay outside the gene matches. Per the germline V gene, CDR1 is SEHNR and CDR2 is FQNEAQ (reference sequence). The CDR3 DNA reads TGTGCCAGCAGCTTAGGACTAGCGGGTGTTACCGGGGAGCTGTTTTTT. Translating gives CASSLGLAGVTGELFF.

This chain uses TRBV5-6 with TRBJ2-7, with 7 bases lining up with TRBD1. The CDR3 covers 15 residues. V trimming: 5 bases; J trimming: 3 bases; junction bases outside the gene matches: 11. Germline V gives CDR1 SGHDT, CDR2 YYEEEE. The CDR3 coding sequence is TGTGCCAGCAGTCCTGGACAGGCCTTCAACTACGAGCAGTACTTC. This codes for CASSPGQAFNYEQYF.

The chain couples TRBV7-3 to TRBJ2-6; D remains unclear. The CDR3 totals 14 residues. CDR1 is SGHTA, CDR2 FQGTGA, per germline. V was clipped by 4 bases and J by 1 base, with 5 bases between them. In DNA, the CDR3 is TGTGCCAGCAGCTCTACTTCTGGGGCCAACGTCCTGACTTTC. Translating it yields CASSSTSGANVLTF.

CDR3 DNA: TGTGCCAGCAGGGAACCCGGGGGGGCCTACGAGCAGTACTTC. The encoded protein is CASREPGGAYEQYF. The chain is built from TRBV2 and TRBJ2-7; 8 bases agree with TRBD2. Germline trimming cut 6 bases from V and 2 bases from J; bases unmatched to any gene: 6. The CDR3 is 14 residues long. CDR1 and CDR2 (germline): SNHLY, FYNNEI.

J is TRBJ2-6 and V is TRBV6-1; D unclear. Trimming pared 2 bases from V and 2 bases from J, leaving 10 bases between. CDR3 length: 16 amino acids. Germline CDR1 reads MNHNS; CDR2 reads SASEGT. This CDR3 reads CASSEWQSPGANVLTF. The CDR3 bases are TGTGCCAGCAGTGAATGGCAGTCGCCTGGGGCCAACGTCCTGACTTTC.

This clone was counted once. This rearrangement joins TRBV5-6 to TRBJ2-7; 10 bases line up with TRBD1. This CDR3 spans 14 amino acids. Germline trimming cut 3 bases from V and 3 bases from J; bases unmatched to any gene: 3. The V gene's germline CDR1 is SGHDT and CDR2 YYEEEE. The CDR3 loop is CASSWGDRGYEQYF. The CDR3 bases are TGTGCCAGCAGCTGGGGGGACAGGGGCTACGAGCAGTACTTC.

The V and J genes are TRBV5-1 and TRBJ2-7; TRBD1 matches at 8 bases. V shed 4 bases and J 2 bases; nucleotides not matched to a gene: 5. Germline loops: CDR1 SGHRS, CDR2 YFSETQ. This CDR3 contains 14 residues. The CDR3 DNA reads as TGCGCCAGCAGCCCGTGGGGACAGGCCTACGAGCAGTACTTC. Translating it yields CASSPWGQAYEQYF.

The chain couples TRBV11-2 to TRBJ1-4; no definite D call. CDR3 length: 13 amino acids. Germline CDR1 reads SGHAT; CDR2 reads FQNNGV. V lost 0 bases and J lost 8, with 7 bases in between. This CDR3 is CASSLELREKLFF. For the CDR3, the DNA is TGTGCCAGCAGCTTAGAATTAAGGGAAAAACTGTTTTTT.

This clone came up once. The rearrangement uses TRBV27 and TRBJ1-2; D is uncertain. CDR3 size: 17 residues. The germline V gene has CDR1 MNHEY and CDR2 SMNVEV (reference sequence). The V end was cut by 0 bases, the J end by 7 bases, with 21 bases between. CDR3 loop: CASSLSPVYAGWGGYTF. The DNA for the CDR3 is TGTGCCAGCAGTTTATCCCCGGTTTACGCGGGTTGGGGTGGCTACACCTTC.

The genes are TRBV27 and TRBJ2-3; tentatively, D is TRBD2 (6 bases). Germline V CDR1 and CDR2: MNHEY, SMNVEV (reference sequence). V lost 4 bases, J lost 0 bases, and 11 bases lay in between. The CDR3 runs 15 residues. The CDR3 loop reads CASSSSVTSTDTQYF. CDR3 coding DNA: TGTGCCAGCAGTTCTAGCGTAACTAGCACAGATACGCAGTATTTT.

This sequence joins TRBV25-1 and TRBJ2-5; 12 bases fit TRBD2. The germline gives CDR1 MGHDK, CDR2 SYGVNS. V was pared by 3 bases and J by 5 bases, with 7 bases of the junction left unmatched. The CDR3 length is 16 residues. CDR3 sequence: CASSDFRLAGVETQYF. CDR3 nucleotides: TGTGCCAGCAGTGATTTTAGACTAGCGGGAGTGGAGACCCAGTACTTC.

In its sample, this clone was seen a few times. The chain combines TRBV5-1 with TRBJ1-5; D is possibly TRBD1 (6 bases). The CDR3 is 14 amino acids. Per the germline V gene, CDR1 is SGHRS and CDR2 is YFSETQ. V lost 2 bases, J lost 5 bases, and 11 bases lay in between. The chain's CDR3 is CASSFGGRDQPQHF. The CDR3 DNA sequence: TGCGCCAGCAGCTTCGGGGGCAGGGATCAGCCCCAGCATTTT.